A single sample is the source of the 20 T cell receptor beta chains below, sequenced in a study of T cell changes during pregnancy in multiple sclerosis. Sequencing was performed with immunoSEQ multiplex PCR; in TCRdb, only in-frame clones are kept and a portion is missing. The sample has about 76,000 clones, around 94% seen once. Sequencing was performed on peripheral blood, taken in the third trimester of pregnancy. These receptors were taken from a female donor with multiple sclerosis, enrolled in a pregnancy study.

This clone was counted once. The chain joins TRBV7-3 to TRBJ2-1; 12 bases are a match to TRBD2. Losses at the gene ends were 4 bases for V and 4 bases for J; bases not matched to a gene: 5. The CDR3 is made up of 16 amino acids. Germline CDR1 reads SGHTA; CDR2 reads FQGTGA. CDR3 nucleotides: TGTGCCAGCAGCTCCGGACTAGCGGGGAGATACAATGAGCAGTTCTTC. It specifies CASSSGLAGRYNEQFF. Using reference TRBV7-3 and TRBJ2-1 for the parts outside the CDR3, the full variable domain is GAGVSQTPSNKVTEKGKYVELRCDPISGHTALYWYRQSLGQGPEFLIYFQGTGAADDSGLPNDRFFAVRPEGSVSTLKIQRTERGDSAVYLCASSSGLAGRYNEQFFGPGTRLTVL.

The chain couples TRBV27 to TRBJ1-1; no definite D call. V was trimmed by 3 bases and J by 0 bases, leaving 8 bases between them. Germline V lookup: CDR1 MNHEY, CDR2 SMNVEV (reference sequence). The length of the CDR3 is 14 residues. Here the CDR3 DNA reads TGTGCCAGCAGTTTTCACGGAGTGAACACTGAAGCTTTCTTT. Its translation: CASSFHGVNTEAFF.

The CDR3 protein is CASSWGTGLLYGYTF. CDR3 DNA: TGTGCCAGCAGCTGGGGGACAGGGCTTCTCTATGGCTACACCTTC. The V gene is TRBV5-4, the J gene TRBJ1-2, with 9 bases aligning to TRBD1. Germline loops: CDR1 SGHNT, CDR2 YYREEE (reference sequence). Germline trimming cut 3 bases from V and 4 bases from J; bases unmatched to any gene: 7. The CDR3 runs to 15 residues.

The genes are TRBV2 and TRBJ1-2; 8 bases fit TRBD1. The V gene end was trimmed by 2 bases and the J gene end by 3 bases; junction bases not matched to a gene: 11. CDR1 is SNHLY, CDR2 FYNNEI, per germline. The CDR3 contains 17 residues. CDR3 DNA: TGTGCCAGCAGTGAAAGGGAGGGACAGGCCACCTACTATGGCTACACCTTC. This sequence encodes CASSEREGQATYYGYTF.

This chain connects TRBV23-1 to TRBJ1-4; tentatively, D is TRBD1 (6 bases). TRBV23-1 is assigned to the ORF class and has an uncertain function. This CDR3 is built from 15 residues. Trimming cost V 4 bases and J 2 bases, with 11 bases left between them. CDR3 DNA: TGCGCCAGCAGTCCCCGCCAGGGGACTAATGAAAAACTGTTTTTT. Residues: CASSPRQGTNEKLFF.

The J gene is TRBJ2-4, the V gene TRBV6-5; 7 bases map to TRBD1. The germline V gene has CDR1 MNHEY and CDR2 SVGAGI. The V and J ends lost 6 bases and 6 bases, in that order; junction bases with no gene match: 8. CDR3 length equals 14 residues. Here the CDR3 DNA reads TGTGCCAGCAGCGTAGACAGGGAAAGAAACATTCAGTACTTC. This translates into CASSVDRERNIQYF.

The CDR3 nucleotides are TGTGCCATCAGTGAGTCGGGCAGGGTTGGGTCACCCCTCCACTTT. Translation: CAISESGRVGSPLHF. The chain has TRBV10-3 and TRBJ1-6, with D possibly matching TRBD1 (5 bases). V was shortened by 0 bases and J by 10 bases, with 13 bases between the two germline ends. The CDR3 is made up of 15 amino acids. Germline V gene lookup returns CDR1 ENHRY and CDR2 SYGVKD.

This chain uses TRBV10-3 with TRBJ2-7; 10 positions agree with TRBD2. Germline CDR1 is ENHRY and CDR2 is SYGVKD. V dropped 7 bases and J dropped 6; count of bases not matched to a gene: 6. The CDR3 has 13 amino acids. In nucleotides, the CDR3 is TGTGCCATCAAAAGCGGGGGGGCGGGCGAGCAGTACTTC. The encoded protein is CAIKSGGAGEQYF.

This chain uses TRBV7-8 with TRBJ2-5, with a weak D call TRBD2 (6 bases). The germline V and J ends were trimmed by 4 bases and 5 bases, with 20 bases remaining between them. The CDR3 totals 16 residues. In germline, CDR1 is SGHVS, CDR2 FQNEAQ. For the CDR3, the DNA is TGTGCCAGCAGCTCTGGTGGAGGGAGAGGGTGGGAGACCCAGTACTTC. Residues: CASSSGGGRGWETQYF.

The rearrangement joins TRBV9 to TRBJ1-1, with D uncertain. Trimming cost V 0 bases and J 5 bases, with 11 bases left between them. The germline gives CDR1 SGDLS, CDR2 YYNGEE. This CDR3 comprises 14 residues. Here the CDR3 reads CASSVAPRVTEAFF. The CDR3 DNA reads as TGTGCCAGCAGCGTAGCACCGAGGGTGACTGAAGCTTTCTTT.

The chain employs TRBV6-6 and TRBJ1-2, with 7 bases fitting TRBD1. The J segment lost 8 bases and the V segment lost 6 bases, leaving 15 bases of the junction unmatched. Germline CDR1 is MNHNY and CDR2 is SVGAGI (reference sequence). The CDR3 extends over 15 amino acids. The CDR3 region has the DNA TGTGCCAGCAGGGGACAAATGACAGGGTCGCGCGGCTACACCTTC. The encoded protein is CASRGQMTGSRGYTF.

The V gene is TRBV9, the J gene TRBJ2-1, with 7 bases that match TRBD2. Germline V gives CDR1 SGDLS, CDR2 YYNGEE. Trimming took 10 bases from V and 5 from J; bases not matched to a gene: 12. The CDR3 contains 14 residues. CDR3 sequence (DNA): TGTGCCTCTCAAGAAGGACTAGTCAACAATGAGCAGTTCTTC. Amino acid sequence: CASQEGLVNNEQFF.

This clone has only one observation. The genes are TRBV5-6 and TRBJ1-4, with 9 bases aligning to TRBD1. The junction had 11 bases not matched to a gene; V was cut back by 4 bases and J by 4 bases. The CDR3 consists of 17 residues. Germline CDR1 is SGHDT and CDR2 is YYEEEE. The CDR3 is CASSQTGGGAGNEKLFF. The CDR3 coding sequence is TGTGCCAGCAGCCAAACAGGGGGCGGAGCGGGTAATGAAAAACTGTTTTTT.

The chain combines TRBV25-1 with TRBJ1-2; a possible D gene is TRBD1 (5 bases). The length of the CDR3 is 15 residues. Germline CDR1 MGHDK, CDR2 SYGVNS. The V gene lost 5 bases and the J gene lost 7 bases, with 20 bases spanning the gap. CDR3 nucleotide sequence: TGTGCCAGCAGTCCCATGGCAGGGCGACATCGTGGCTACACCTTC. As protein: CASSPMAGRHRGYTF.

The chain employs TRBV11-2 and TRBJ1-1; TRBD1 might be the D (5 bases). V was clipped by 2 bases and J by 5 bases, with 18 bases between them. The CDR3 extends over 16 amino acids. Germline V lookup: CDR1 SGHAT, CDR2 FQNNGV. CDR3 protein: CASSLRGPRGWTEAFF. The CDR3 DNA is TGTGCCAGCAGCTTAAGGGGCCCAAGGGGCTGGACTGAAGCTTTCTTT.

This clone appeared once. The chain is built from TRBV6-1 and TRBJ1-2; possible D gene TRBD1, 5 bases. Germline-derived CDR1 and CDR2 are MNHNS and SASEGT. Trimming cost V 5 bases and J 3 bases, with 16 bases left between them. The length of the CDR3 is 15 residues. The CDR3 DNA reads TGTGCCAGCAGTCCGGGGAGGGGACGCGACTATGGCTACACCTTC. It translates to CASSPGRGRDYGYTF.

The chain combines TRBV25-1 with TRBJ2-1, with 8 bases fitting TRBD2. J was trimmed by 4 bases and V by 2 bases; bases with no gene match: 4. Germline lookup yields CDR1 MGHDK and CDR2 SYGVNS. The length of the CDR3 is 15 residues. The CDR3 region is CASSEPGGAYNEQFF. The CDR3 bases are TGTGCCAGCAGTGAACCGGGGGGGGCTTACAATGAGCAGTTCTTC.

The rearrangement uses TRBV27 and TRBJ2-1, with D possibly TRBD2 on 6 matching bases. Trimming took off 4 bases at V and 2 bases at J, with 15 bases between the two ends. The CDR3 spans 16 residues. Germline CDR1 MNHEY, CDR2 SMNVEV (reference sequence). This CDR3 reads CASSWRPGTPYNEQFF. The CDR3 bases are TGTGCCAGCAGTTGGAGGCCCGGGACTCCCTACAATGAGCAGTTCTTC.

The rearrangement uses TRBV5-4 and TRBJ1-1, with 8 bases lining up with TRBD1. The V segment lost 1 base and the J segment 4 bases; nucleotides outside the gene matches: 3. Germline V gives CDR1 SGHNT, CDR2 YYREEE (reference sequence). This CDR3 is built from 14 residues. The DNA of the CDR3 is TGTGCCAGCAGCTTGAAGCAGGGGGCCACTGAAGCTTTCTTT. Amino acids: CASSLKQGATEAFF.

The CDR3 nucleotides read TGTGCCAGTAGTATAGGACAGGGCTACAATCAGCCCCAGCATTTT. This encodes CASSIGQGYNQPQHF. The chain combines TRBV19 with TRBJ1-5; 7 positions agree with TRBD1. In germline, CDR1 is LNHDA, CDR2 SQIVND (reference sequence). J gave up 3 bases and V 1 base, and 3 bases lay outside the gene matches. This CDR3 spans 15 amino acids. The variable domain in full, completed from reference TRBV19 and TRBJ1-5, reads DGGITQSPKYLFRKEGQNVTLSCEQNLNHDAMYWYRQDPGQGLRLIYYSQIVNDFQKGDIAEGYSVSREKKESFPLTVTSAQKNPTAFYLCASSIGQGYNQPQHFGDGTRLSIL.